This T cell receptor beta chain was retrieved from a study of pediatric ulcerative colitis (dated by TCRdb to about 2019). With regard to the full study: Of the ulcerative colitis patients, seven had pancolitis and two had left-sided colitis, and histology in every patient was consistent with ulcerative colitis. From roughly 9 newly diagnosed, treatment-naive pediatric ulcerative colitis patients and four non-IBD control children, paired blood and rectal samples were collected. By Pediatric Ulcerative Colitis Activity Index, two patients had mild disease, several had moderate disease and three had acute severe colitis. Paper-wide results and their limitations: For technical reasons, the blood samples of a couple of patients yielded substantially fewer templates, so those samples were excluded from the blood-rectal overlap analysis. Repertoires were derived from total lymphocyte DNA, so rare subsets such as regulatory T cells may have patterns not reflected. Features of the rectal repertoire distinguished controls, mild-moderate colitis patients and acute severe colitis patients, and in acute severe colitis rectal diversity was lower because of clonal expansions. The healthy control group was small, consisting of only a handful of individuals. Compared with controls, ulcerative colitis patients showed significantly higher autologous blood-rectal clonal overlap, a finding that suggests increased T cell trafficking to inflamed tissue. A couple of rectal CDR3 clonotypes were present in all ulcerative colitis patients and in none of the controls.

Points on this clone: The specificity of this receptor is unknown. No base-level quality is on record; no much larger clone is a single base apart.

Through the immunoSEQ TRB Survey service, multiplex V and J primers were used to amplify rearranged CDR3 beta regions from genomic DNA. Survey-level sequencing depth of up to 500,000 reads per sample was used to keep depth equal across samples. Libraries were purified, pooled and sequenced on Illumina technology. Per the authors' processing: Productive clonality, sample overlap, pairwise scatters, CDR3 beta length, V/D/J gene usage and productiveness were assessed with immunoSEQ online tools. Calculated diversity was defined as the number of unique rearrangements divided by total templates, multiplied by 100, and Shannon and Simpson indices were computed as well. Principal component analysis used the R prcomp function and ggbiplot package on Z-score normalized data. Morisita's index was used to measure clonal overlap between blood and rectum within each subject. TCRdb retrieved this table from immuneACCESS and kept in-frame rearrangements only. Not all clones are present; in checked studies, unresolved V genes account for under half, and no reason is known for the remainder. The V and J calls and clone size were taken over from that table, and D and trimming were inferred from the DNA. Present in this sample are 55,000 to 75,000 clones, about nine tenths of which were seen just once. The ten most abundant clones make up around 3.5% of the sample.

Before the diagnostic colonoscopy, none of the ulcerative colitis patients had been given immunosuppressive medication. A blood sample was obtained concurrently with the colonoscopy. The Wizard kit (Promega) was used to extract genomic DNA from the blood and intestinal samples. Sequencing was carried out using blood. The receptor's source is a boy aged 5-17 years with severe ulcerative colitis.

The bases are TGTGCCAGCAGTGAAGAGGGACGGGGGGATACTGAAGCTTTCTTT. Translated, this is CASSEEGRGDTEAFF. The rearranged chain carries TRBV6-1 and TRBJ1-1, with a tentative D gene TRBD1 over 5 matching bases. V is shortened by 1 base, J by 5 bases, and the region joining them spans 14 bases. The cysteine opens and the phenylalanine closes a CDR3 of 15 amino acids. Only the CDR3 part of the read is kept: 45 bases, read in frame from the first base. CDR1 and CDR2, per the germline V gene, are MNHNS and SASEGT.